This T cell receptor (beta chain) was documented in a study of T cells in Graves' hyperthyroidism and ophthalmopathy. Study at large: Peripheral blood samples were taken at initial diagnosis, prior to any treatment. General observations from the study: Blood also carried most thyroid clonotypes expanded above 0.001.

The sample holds many counts of this clonotype. As yet, its antigen is unknown. A Clinical Activity Score of at least 3, a NOSPECS grade of at least 4 and a duration under 3 months were recorded in the ophthalmopathy patients. Not enrolled were patients with uncontrolled infection, other autoimmune disease, pregnancy or lactation. RNA transcripts served as the template for amplifying TCR beta CDR3 regions. First-round RT-PCR targeting the TCR CDR3 was performed with the HTBI primer set. TCRdb called the multiplex PCR reads again in MiXCR, with one record for every CDR3 protein. The table records around 600,000 distinct CDR3 sequences, 13% to 15% of them present only once. The CDR3 sequence is 15 residues long. Germline CDR1 and CDR2: LGHDT and YNNKEL (reference sequence). The V end was cut by 5 bases, the J end by 7 bases, with 18 bases between.

The chain couples TRBV3-1 to TRBJ2-1, with D tentatively TRBD2 (5 bases). Sequenced: blood. The receptor was derived from a woman between 50 and 59 years old with Graves' ophthalmopathy. CDR3 bases: TGTGCCAGCAGCTACCCTCCCGGGAAGGTAAATGAGCAGTTCTTC. This gives the protein CASSYPPGKVNEQFF.